A single T cell receptor (beta chain) is shown here with its context. The treatment: around 19 received Ad26.COV2.S at low or high dose, single or two shots; 5 received placebo; per-sample allocation not given. Day 63 following the first vaccine or placebo injection was when the samples were taken. The individual, an adult aged 18-55 years, was a donor in Boston. The entry originates in a study of Ad26.COV2.S vaccination and SARS-CoV-2 variants. Study-wide context: Enrolled in COV1001, the donor was in the Ad26.COV2.S trial arm, which received the vaccine. Dosing was one shot or two shots 56 days apart.

Method: immunoSEQ multiplex PCR; TCRdb's copy keeps in-frame clones and lacks some. The repertoire holds 300,000 to 500,000 clones, with 70% to 90% as singletons. Looked up from germline, CDR1 is SNHLY and CDR2 is FYNNEI. The length of the CDR3 is 14 residues. The V end was cut by 6 bases, the J end by 4 bases, with 12 bases between. The sequenced sample was peripheral blood, obtained in a trial of Ad26.COV2.S vaccine versus placebo. The clonotype comes from a person between 18 and 60 years old who received the Ad26.COV2.S COVID-19 vaccine or a placebo. This chain connects TRBV2 to TRBJ1-4; possibly TRBD1 for D (6 bases). The CDR3 reads CASRVGQFNEKLFF. CDR3 nucleotides: TGTGCCAGCAGGGTCGGACAGTTTAATGAAAAACTGTTTTTT.